The 19 T cell receptor beta chains below all came from one sample that was sequenced in a study of shared clonotypes between healthy human individuals. Sequenced by immunoSEQ multiplex PCR; TCRdb stores in-frame clones only, minus some. The repertoire holds roughly 1 million clones, 70% to 80% seen once, with 0.5% to 0.6% in the top ten. Sequencing was carried out using memory CD4+ T cells from PBMCs. Indicated subset: CD45RA-negative fraction. The receptors originated from a young man in good health. Some clones in this sample may be carry-over from other donors' samples.

The chain has TRBV6-4 and TRBJ1-1, with D perhaps matching TRBD1 (6 bases). Looked up from germline, CDR1 is MRHNA and CDR2 is SNTAGT. Trimming took 6 bases from V and 0 from J, leaving 8 bases between them. The CDR3 is 13 amino acids. The CDR3 is CASSRGLNTEAFF. The CDR3 DNA sequence: TGTGCCAGCAGCAGGGGATTGAACACTGAAGCTTTCTTT.

This chain uses TRBV4-2 with TRBJ2-7; TRBD1 aligns across 8 bases. V lost 4 bases and J lost 2; bases outside the gene matches: 4. CDR3 length: 14 amino acids. Germline V gene lookup returns CDR1 LGHNA and CDR2 YNFKEQ. CDR3 coding DNA: TGTGCCAGCAGCCCGGACAGGGATGCCTACGAGCAGTACTTC. It is translated as CASSPDRDAYEQYF.

This clone appeared a few times. J is TRBJ2-7 and V is TRBV28; perhaps TRBD2 as D (5 bases). Trimming removed 6 bases from V and 1 base from J, with 10 bases in between. The CDR3 has 13 amino acids. Per germline, CDR1 MDHEN and CDR2 SYDVKM. The CDR3, as DNA: TGTGCCAGCAGGTTCGACTATTCCTACGAGCAGTACTTC. Translating it yields CASRFDYSYEQYF.

The V and J genes are TRBV19 and TRBJ2-5; D is undetermined. In germline, CDR1 is LNHDA, CDR2 SQIVND (reference sequence). CDR3 size: 15 residues. Trimming removed 4 bases at V and 1 base at J, with 13 bases between. CDR3 DNA: TGTGCCAGTAGTAGAATAGCAGGTTTCCAAGAGACCCAGTACTTC. Encoded protein: CASSRIAGFQETQYF.

This chain uses TRBV5-1 with TRBJ2-3, with TRBD1 matching 7 bases. The CDR3 is made up of 13 amino acids. From germline, CDR1 is SGHRS and CDR2 YFSETQ. V was clipped by 3 bases and J by 9 bases; unmatched bases: 7. This chain's CDR3 is CASSSRQGGTQYF. CDR3 DNA: TGCGCCAGCAGCTCCCGACAGGGTGGGACGCAGTATTTT.

V usage is TRBV30 and J usage is TRBJ2-5, with D unresolved. The germline CDR1 and CDR2 sequences are GTSNPN and SVGIG (reference sequence). There are 12 residues in the CDR3. V lost 3 bases and J lost 4, with 9 bases in between. DNA for the CDR3: TGTGCCTGGAGGGGGTTTGGAGAGACCCAGTACTTC. Translating gives CAWRGFGETQYF.

This clone was found once. This chain connects TRBV7-2 to TRBJ2-5; D is undetermined. V lost 5 bases, J lost 5 bases, and 15 bases lay in between. Germline loops: CDR1 SGHTA, CDR2 FQGNSA. This CDR3 comprises 14 residues. This CDR3 reads CASSPESNGETQYF. DNA of the CDR3: TGTGCCAGCAGCCCTGAGAGCAACGGGGAGACCCAGTACTTC.

The chain carries TRBV18 and TRBJ2-7, with D maybe TRBD2 (6 bases). CDR3 length: 14 residues. CDR1 and CDR2 (germline): KGHSH, LQKENI. Deletions cut 2 bases from V and 3 bases from J, with 11 bases between. The CDR3 region is CASSPEGGNYEQYF. The CDR3 DNA sequence: TGTGCCAGCTCACCAGAAGGCGGGAACTACGAGCAGTACTTC.

As concerns this clone: This specimen includes other DNA sequences encoding the same CDR3. The chain carries TRBV5-1 and TRBJ1-4, with TRBD1 matching 7 bases. With V trimmed by 4 bases and J by 5 bases, 5 bases remained unmatched. This CDR3 comprises 14 residues. Germline-derived CDR1 and CDR2 are SGHRS and YFSETQ. The CDR3 region is CASSAQGGNEKLFF. The CDR3 nucleotides read TGCGCCAGCAGCGCCCAGGGGGGGAATGAAAAACTGTTTTTT.

The rearrangement links TRBV6-1 to TRBJ2-1; no firm D call. This CDR3 region has 12 residues. V lost 0 bases and J 8 bases, leaving 5 bases between the germline ends. Germline V gives CDR1 MNHNS, CDR2 SASEGT. CDR3 nucleotide sequence: TGTGCCAGCAGTGAAGCTAGGGATGAGCAGTTCTTC. Its protein product is CASSEARDEQFF.

This clone was counted between two and nine times. This chain uses TRBV29-1 with TRBJ1-1; D gene ambiguous. Germline V gives CDR1 SQVTM, CDR2 ANQGSEA. The CDR3 extends over 12 amino acids. V was shortened by 6 bases and J by 7 bases, with 15 bases between the two germline ends. The CDR3 region is CSVGDVAIEAFF. The DNA of the CDR3 is TGCAGCGTGGGTGACGTTGCCATTGAAGCTTTCTTT.

For this clone: This may arise from a read error, as a much more abundant clone is one base away. The V gene is TRBV2, the J gene TRBJ1-2; D unresolved. V shed 4 bases and J shed 2 bases, with 5 bases lying between them. The CDR3 length is 12 residues. Germline CDR1 is SNHLY and CDR2 is FYNNEI. CDR3 sequence: CASSAGNYGYTF. The CDR3 bases are TGTGCCAGCAGTGCAGGAAACTATGGCTACACCTTC.

This clone appeared a few times. The chain employs TRBV9 and TRBJ2-7; D is uncertain. The germline V gene has CDR1 SGDLS and CDR2 YYNGEE. The CDR3 is 15 amino acids. The V and J ends lost 0 bases and 3 bases respectively, with 13 bases between them. The DNA for the CDR3 is TGTGCCAGCAGCGTAGCTGGGCAGGATTACTACGAGCAGTACTTC. It translates to CASSVAGQDYYEQYF.

A remark on this clone: It may be a read error: a sequence one base away is much more abundant. The J gene is TRBJ2-7, the V gene TRBV4-3; TRBD1 matches 11 bases. The V gene's germline CDR1 is LGHNA and CDR2 YSLEER. The CDR3 is made up of 13 amino acids. Trimming took 4 bases from V and 9 from J; bases not matched to a gene: 5. The CDR3 loop reads CASSPDRGRGQYF. In DNA, the CDR3 is TGCGCCAGCAGCCCGGACAGGGGGCGCGGGCAGTACTTC.

The CDR3 sequence: CASSAGLYNEQFF. CDR3 coding DNA: TGTGCCAGCAGCGCTGGACTATACAATGAGCAGTTCTTC. The V and J genes are TRBV7-8 and TRBJ2-1; D may be TRBD2 (6 bases). The CDR3 spans 13 residues. The germline V and J ends were trimmed by 5 bases and 4 bases, with 9 bases remaining between them. From germline, CDR1 is SGHVS and CDR2 FQNEAQ.

The chain links TRBV27 to TRBJ1-4; perhaps TRBD1 as D (5 bases). Germline values: CDR1 MNHEY, CDR2 SMNVEV (reference sequence). V was trimmed by 6 bases and J by 5 bases, leaving 16 bases between them. The CDR3 loop spans 15 amino acids. CDR3 region: CASSPRSGANEKLFF. The CDR3, as DNA: TGTGCCAGCAGCCCCCGTAGTGGGGCGAATGAAAAACTGTTTTTT.

The chain couples TRBV6-1 to TRBJ2-2, with 7 bases that match TRBD1. Germline CDR1 is MNHNS and CDR2 is SASEGT. The CDR3 sequence is 15 residues long. The J segment lost 3 bases and the V segment lost 5 bases, leaving 6 bases of the junction unmatched. The chain's CDR3 is CASSQRQGDTGELFF. CDR3 nucleotides: TGTGCCAGCAGTCAGAGGCAGGGGGACACCGGGGAGCTGTTTTTT.

The table lists this clone with a few counts. The chain uses TRBV25-1 and TRBJ2-5; the D gene is possibly TRBD1 (6 bases). CDR1 and CDR2 from the germline V gene are MGHDK and SYGVNS. CDR3 length: 16 residues. V was clipped by 1 base and J by 2 bases, with 14 bases between them. The CDR3 region is CASSELGIGGQETQYF. CDR3 in DNA: TGTGCCAGCAGTGAATTAGGAATAGGGGGACAAGAGACCCAGTACTTC.

V and J are TRBV6-5 and TRBJ2-7, with D perhaps matching TRBD1 or TRBD2 (5 bases each). Germline-derived CDR1 and CDR2 are MNHEY and SVGAGI. The CDR3 consists of 14 residues. The V end was cut by 6 bases, the J end by 2 bases, with 14 bases between. The CDR3 here is CASSRGRVTYEQYF. CDR3 DNA: TGTGCCAGCAGCCGGGGCAGGGTAACCTACGAGCAGTACTTC.